This T cell receptor beta chain was identified during a study of monozygotic twins with cystic fibrosis. Study results and limitations: No link emerged between shared CDR3 counts and age, concordance or severity. Unrelated CF individuals shared fewer identical clonotypes than monozygotic CF twins.

TCRdb's copy holds only in-frame clones and misses some; the assay was immunoSEQ multiplex PCR. The sample carries 8,000 to 10,000 clones, around 93% recorded once. A few counts support this clone. Its antigen is as yet unknown. Germline V lookup: CDR1 SNHLY, CDR2 FYNNEI. Trimming pared 4 bases from V and 0 bases from J, leaving 13 bases between. The length of the CDR3 is 16 residues. Sequenced material: blood. V gene TRBV2 combines with J gene TRBJ1-3, with a tentative D call TRBD1 (5 bases). This TCR was sampled from a boy aged 2 to 10 with cystic fibrosis. The CDR3 here is CASSGGRLPSGNTIYF. CDR3 nucleotides: TGTGCCAGCAGTGGGGGCCGGTTGCCCTCTGGAAACACCATATATTTT.